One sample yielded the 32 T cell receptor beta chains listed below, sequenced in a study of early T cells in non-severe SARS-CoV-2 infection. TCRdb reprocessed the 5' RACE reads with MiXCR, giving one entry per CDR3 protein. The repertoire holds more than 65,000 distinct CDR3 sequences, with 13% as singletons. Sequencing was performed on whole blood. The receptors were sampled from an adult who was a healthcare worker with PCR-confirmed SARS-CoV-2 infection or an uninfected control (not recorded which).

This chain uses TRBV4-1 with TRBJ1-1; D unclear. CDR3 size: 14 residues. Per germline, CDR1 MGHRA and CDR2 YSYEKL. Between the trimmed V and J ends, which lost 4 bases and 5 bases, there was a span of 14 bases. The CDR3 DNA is TGCGCCAGCAGCCCTGAGGAGCTGCAAACTGAAGCTTTCTTT. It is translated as CASSPEELQTEAFF.

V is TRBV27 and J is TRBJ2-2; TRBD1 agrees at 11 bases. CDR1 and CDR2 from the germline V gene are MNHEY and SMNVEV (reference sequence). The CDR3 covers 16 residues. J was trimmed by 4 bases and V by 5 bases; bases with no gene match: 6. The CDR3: CASSPLGTGGTGELFF. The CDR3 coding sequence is TGTGCCAGCAGTCCACTCGGGACAGGGGGCACCGGGGAGCTGTTTTTT.

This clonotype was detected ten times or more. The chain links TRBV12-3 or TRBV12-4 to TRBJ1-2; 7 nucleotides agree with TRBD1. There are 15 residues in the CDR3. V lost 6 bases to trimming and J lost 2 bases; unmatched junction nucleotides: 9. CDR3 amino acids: CASSQYRGGNYGYTF. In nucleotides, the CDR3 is TGTGCCAGCAGCCAATACAGGGGAGGCAACTATGGCTACACCTTC.

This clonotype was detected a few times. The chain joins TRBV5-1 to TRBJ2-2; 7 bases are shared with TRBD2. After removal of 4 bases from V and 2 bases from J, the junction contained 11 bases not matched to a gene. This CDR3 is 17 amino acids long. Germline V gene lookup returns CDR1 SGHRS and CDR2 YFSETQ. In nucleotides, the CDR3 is TGCGCCAGCAGCAACTCGGTAGGGACTACAAACACCGGGGAGCTGTTTTTT. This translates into CASSNSVGTTNTGELFF.

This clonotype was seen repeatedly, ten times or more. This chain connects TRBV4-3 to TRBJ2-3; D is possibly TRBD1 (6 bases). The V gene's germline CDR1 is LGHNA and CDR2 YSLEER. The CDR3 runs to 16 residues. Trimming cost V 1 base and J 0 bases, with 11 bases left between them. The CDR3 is CASSQGGTTSTDTQYF. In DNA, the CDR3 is TGCGCCAGCAGCCAAGGGGGGACAACTAGCACAGATACGCAGTATTTT.

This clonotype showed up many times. CDR3 nucleotides: TGTGCCAGCAGCATAATCCCAGTCGATAATTCACCCCTCCACTTT. Protein: CASSIIPVDNSPLHF. The rearrangement uses TRBV21-1 and TRBJ1-6. TRBV21-1 is reported as a pseudogene. This CDR3 region has 15 residues.

This CDR3 is CASSYSGFGNEQFF. CDR3 coding DNA: TGTGCCAGCAGTTACTCAGGGTTTGGGAATGAGCAGTTCTTC. The V and J genes are TRBV6-5 and TRBJ2-1; D remains ambiguous. The CDR3 loop spans 14 amino acids. Trimming stripped 0 bases from V and 7 bases from J, with 10 bases between. The germline gives CDR1 MNHEY, CDR2 SVGAGI.

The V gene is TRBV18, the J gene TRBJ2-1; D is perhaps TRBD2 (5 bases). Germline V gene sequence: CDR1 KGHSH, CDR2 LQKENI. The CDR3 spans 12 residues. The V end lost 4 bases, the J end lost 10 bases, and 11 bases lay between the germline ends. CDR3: CASSRTSGEQFF. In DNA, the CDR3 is TGTGCCAGCTCACGGACCAGCGGAGAGCAGTTCTTC.

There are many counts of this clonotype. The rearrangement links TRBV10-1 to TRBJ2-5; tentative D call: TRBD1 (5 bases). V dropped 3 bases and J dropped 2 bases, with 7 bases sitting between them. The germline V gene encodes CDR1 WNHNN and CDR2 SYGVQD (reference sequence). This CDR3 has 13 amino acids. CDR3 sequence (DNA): TGCGCCAGCAGTGACCACAGGCAAGAGACCCAGTACTTC. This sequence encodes CASSDHRQETQYF.

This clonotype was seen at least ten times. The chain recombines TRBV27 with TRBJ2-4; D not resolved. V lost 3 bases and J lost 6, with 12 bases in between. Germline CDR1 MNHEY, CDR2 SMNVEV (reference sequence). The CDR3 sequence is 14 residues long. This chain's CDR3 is CASSFASGTNIQYF. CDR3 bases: TGTGCCAGCAGTTTTGCCTCGGGCACAAACATTCAGTACTTC.

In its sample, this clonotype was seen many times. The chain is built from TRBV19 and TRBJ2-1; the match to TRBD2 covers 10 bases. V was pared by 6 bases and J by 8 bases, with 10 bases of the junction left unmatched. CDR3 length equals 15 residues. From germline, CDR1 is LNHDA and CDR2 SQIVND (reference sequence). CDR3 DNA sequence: TGTGCCAGTAGACGGCCTAGCGGGAGCATCTATGAGCAGTTCTTC. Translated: CASRRPSGSIYEQFF.

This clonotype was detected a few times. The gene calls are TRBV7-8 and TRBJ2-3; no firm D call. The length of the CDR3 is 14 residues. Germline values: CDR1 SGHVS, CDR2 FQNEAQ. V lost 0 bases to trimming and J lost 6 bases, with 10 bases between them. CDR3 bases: TGTGCCAGCAGCTTAGCGTCCCGCCCCGATACGCAGTATTTT. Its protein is CASSLASRPDTQYF.

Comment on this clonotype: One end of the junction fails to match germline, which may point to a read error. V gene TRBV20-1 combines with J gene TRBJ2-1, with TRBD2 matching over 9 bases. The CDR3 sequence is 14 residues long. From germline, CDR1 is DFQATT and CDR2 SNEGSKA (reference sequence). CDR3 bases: TGCAGTGCTAGTCCACGCCTAGCGGGGAACGAGCTGTTCTTC. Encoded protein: CSASPRLAGNELFF.

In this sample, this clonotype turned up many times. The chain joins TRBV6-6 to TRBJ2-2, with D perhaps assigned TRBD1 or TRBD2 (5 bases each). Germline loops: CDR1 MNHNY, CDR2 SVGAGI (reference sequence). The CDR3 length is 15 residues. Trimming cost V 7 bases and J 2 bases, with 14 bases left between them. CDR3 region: CASTIVRGNTGELFF. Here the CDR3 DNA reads TGTGCCAGCACCATAGTGAGGGGTAACACCGGGGAGCTGTTTTTT.

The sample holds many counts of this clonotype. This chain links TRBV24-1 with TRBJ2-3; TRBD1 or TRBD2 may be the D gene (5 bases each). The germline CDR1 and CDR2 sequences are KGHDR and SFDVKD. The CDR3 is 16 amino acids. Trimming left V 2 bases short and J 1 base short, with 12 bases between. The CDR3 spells CATSDSLRGRTDTQYF. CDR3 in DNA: TGTGCCACCAGTGATTCTTTGAGGGGTCGCACAGATACGCAGTATTTT.

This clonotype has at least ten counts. This CDR3 reads CASSLDGNSYEQYF. In DNA form, the CDR3 reads TGCGCCAGCAGCTTGGACGGGAACTCCTACGAGCAGTACTTC. The rearrangement joins TRBV5-1 to TRBJ2-7, with D possibly TRBD2 on 5 matching bases. Trimming cost V 0 bases and J 0 bases, with 7 bases left between them. CDR3 length: 14 amino acids. Germline loops: CDR1 SGHRS, CDR2 YFSETQ.

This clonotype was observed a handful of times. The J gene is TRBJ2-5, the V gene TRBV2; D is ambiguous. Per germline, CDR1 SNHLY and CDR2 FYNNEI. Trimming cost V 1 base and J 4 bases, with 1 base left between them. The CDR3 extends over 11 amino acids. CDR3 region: CASSEGETQYF. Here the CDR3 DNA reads TGTGCCAGCAGTGAAGGAGAGACCCAGTACTTC.

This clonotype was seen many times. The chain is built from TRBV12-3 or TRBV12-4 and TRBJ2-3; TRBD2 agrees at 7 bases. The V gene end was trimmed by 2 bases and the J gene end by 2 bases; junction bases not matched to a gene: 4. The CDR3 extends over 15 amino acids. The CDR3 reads CASSLSGLDTDTQYF. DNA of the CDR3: TGTGCCAGCAGTTTAAGTGGACTAGACACAGATACGCAGTATTTT.

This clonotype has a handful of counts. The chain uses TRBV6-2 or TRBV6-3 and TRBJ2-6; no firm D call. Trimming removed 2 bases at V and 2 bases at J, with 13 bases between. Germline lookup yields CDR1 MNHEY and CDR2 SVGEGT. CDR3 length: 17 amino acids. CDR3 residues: CASSYANYRPGANVLTF. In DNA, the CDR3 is TGTGCCAGCAGTTACGCAAATTATCGCCCTGGGGCCAACGTCCTGACTTTC.

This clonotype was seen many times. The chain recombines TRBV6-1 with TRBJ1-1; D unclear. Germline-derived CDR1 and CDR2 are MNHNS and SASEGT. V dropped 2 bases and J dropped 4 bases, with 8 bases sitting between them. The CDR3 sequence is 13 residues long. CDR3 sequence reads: CASSETVGTEAFF. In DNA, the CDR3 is TGTGCCAGCAGTGAAACAGTGGGCACTGAAGCTTTCTTT.

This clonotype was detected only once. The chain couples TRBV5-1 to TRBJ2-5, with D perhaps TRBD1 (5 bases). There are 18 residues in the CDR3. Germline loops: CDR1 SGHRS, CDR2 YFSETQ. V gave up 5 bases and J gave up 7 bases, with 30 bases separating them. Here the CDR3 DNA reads TGCGCCAGCAGGCTCACCGCCTCCGACAGCCACGAATACGGGACCCAGTACTTC. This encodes CASRLTASDSHEYGTQYF.

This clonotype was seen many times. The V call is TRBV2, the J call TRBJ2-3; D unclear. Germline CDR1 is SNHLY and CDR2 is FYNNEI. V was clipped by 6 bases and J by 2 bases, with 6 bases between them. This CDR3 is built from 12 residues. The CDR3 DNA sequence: TGTGCCAGCAGCGAGACCACAGATACGCAGTATTTT. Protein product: CASSETTDTQYF.

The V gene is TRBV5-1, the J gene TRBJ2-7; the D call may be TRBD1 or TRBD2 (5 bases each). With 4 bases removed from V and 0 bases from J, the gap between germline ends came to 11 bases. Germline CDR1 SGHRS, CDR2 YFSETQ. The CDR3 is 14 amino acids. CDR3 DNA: TGCGCCAGCAGCATCGGGACGGACTCCTACGAGCAGTACTTC. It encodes CASSIGTDSYEQYF.

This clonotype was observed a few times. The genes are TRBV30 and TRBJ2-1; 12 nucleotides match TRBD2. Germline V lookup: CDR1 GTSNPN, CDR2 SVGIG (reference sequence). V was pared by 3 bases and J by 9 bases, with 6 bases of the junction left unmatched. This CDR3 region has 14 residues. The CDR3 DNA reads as TGTGCCTGGAGGCTAGCGGGGGGGCCCGGTGAGCAGTTCTTC. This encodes CAWRLAGGPGEQFF.

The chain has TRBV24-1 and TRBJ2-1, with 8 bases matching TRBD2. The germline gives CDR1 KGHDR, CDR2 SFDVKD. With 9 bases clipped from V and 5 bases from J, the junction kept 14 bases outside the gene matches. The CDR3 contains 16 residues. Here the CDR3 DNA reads TGTGCCACCTCCCCCCTTGGAGCGGGAGCCCACAATGAGCAGTTCTTC. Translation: CATSPLGAGAHNEQFF.

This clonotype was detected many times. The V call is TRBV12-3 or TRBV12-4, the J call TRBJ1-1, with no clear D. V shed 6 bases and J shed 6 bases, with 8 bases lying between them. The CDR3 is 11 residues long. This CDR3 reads CASSQEAEAFF. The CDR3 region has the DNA TGTGCCAGCAGCCAAGAGGCTGAAGCTTTCTTT.

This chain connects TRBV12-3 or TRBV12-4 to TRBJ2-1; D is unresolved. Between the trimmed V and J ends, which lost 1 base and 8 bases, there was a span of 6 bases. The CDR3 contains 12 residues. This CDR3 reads CASSLERHEQFF. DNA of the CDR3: TGTGCCAGCAGTTTAGAAAGGCATGAGCAGTTCTTC.

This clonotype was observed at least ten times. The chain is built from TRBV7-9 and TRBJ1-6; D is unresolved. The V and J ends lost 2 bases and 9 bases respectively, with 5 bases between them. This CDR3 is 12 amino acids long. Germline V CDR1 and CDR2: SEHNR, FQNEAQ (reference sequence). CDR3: CASSLPLSPLHF. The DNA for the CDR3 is TGTGCCAGCAGCTTACCCCTTTCACCCCTCCACTTT.

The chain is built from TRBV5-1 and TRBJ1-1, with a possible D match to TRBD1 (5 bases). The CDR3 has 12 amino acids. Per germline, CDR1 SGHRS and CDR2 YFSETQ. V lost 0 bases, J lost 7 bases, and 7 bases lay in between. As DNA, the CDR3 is TGCGCCAGCAGCTTGGCCCAGGGTGAAGCTTTCTTT. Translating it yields CASSLAQGEAFF.

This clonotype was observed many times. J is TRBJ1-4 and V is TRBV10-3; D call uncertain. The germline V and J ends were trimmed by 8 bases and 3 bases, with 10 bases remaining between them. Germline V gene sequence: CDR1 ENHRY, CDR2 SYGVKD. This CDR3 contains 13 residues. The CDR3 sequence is CAIPSSPNEKLFF. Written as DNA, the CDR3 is TGTGCCATCCCTTCCTCCCCTAATGAAAAACTGTTTTTT.

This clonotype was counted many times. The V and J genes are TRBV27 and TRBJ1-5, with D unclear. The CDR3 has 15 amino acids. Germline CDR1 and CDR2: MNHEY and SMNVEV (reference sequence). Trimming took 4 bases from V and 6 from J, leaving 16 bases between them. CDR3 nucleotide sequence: TGTGCCAGCAGTTCAACATATAGGTCCGGTCAGCCCCAGCATTTT. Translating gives CASSSTYRSGQPQHF.

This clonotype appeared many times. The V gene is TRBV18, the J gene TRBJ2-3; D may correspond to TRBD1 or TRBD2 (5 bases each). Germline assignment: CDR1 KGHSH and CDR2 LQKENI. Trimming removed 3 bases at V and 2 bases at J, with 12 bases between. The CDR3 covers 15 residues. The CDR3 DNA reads TGTGCCAGCTCACCTTACCGGGACGTCACAGATACGCAGTATTTT. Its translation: CASSPYRDVTDTQYF.